Following are 12 T cell receptor beta chains from one sample sequenced in a study of early T cells in non-severe SARS-CoV-2 infection. MiXCR, applied by TCRdb to the 5' RACE reads, yields one record per CDR3 protein. The sample shows roughly 53,000 distinct CDR3 sequences, under 11% of them seen only once. Material for sequencing was whole blood. These receptors all come from an adult who was a healthcare worker with PCR-confirmed SARS-CoV-2 infection or an uninfected control (not recorded which).

In regard to this clonotype: Likely a read error: the CDR3 ends without its conserved phenylalanine or tryptophan. V gene TRBV4-1 combines with J gene TRBJ2-7, with TRBD2 as a possible D gene (5 bases). Germline V lookup: CDR1 MGHRA, CDR2 YSYEKL. The CDR3 is 17 residues long. V lost 0 bases and J lost 4, with 19 bases in between. The CDR3 sequence: CASSQDPSGLVSYEQYL. CDR3 nucleotide sequence: TGCGCCAGCAGCCAAGACCCCTCTGGACTCGTCTCATACGAGCAGTACCTC.

This clonotype was seen many times. The gene calls are TRBV12-3 or TRBV12-4 and TRBJ1-5; no clear D gene. The CDR3 covers 12 residues. The V end was cut by 4 bases, the J end by 4 bases, with 5 bases between. The CDR3 DNA reads TGTGCCAGCAGTTATCAGAATCAGCCCCAGCATTTT. It is translated as CASSYQNQPQHF.

V and J are TRBV7-8 and TRBJ2-1; TRBD2 matches at 14 bases. Germline V gene data show CDR1 as SGHVS and CDR2 as FQNEAQ. With 6 bases clipped from V and 8 bases from J, the junction kept 0 bases outside the gene matches. There are 13 residues in the CDR3. CDR3 bases: TGTGCCAGCAGGACTAGCGGGAGGGATGAGCAGTTCTTC. Its protein product is CASRTSGRDEQFF.

This clonotype was picked up many times. The rearrangement uses TRBV20-1 and TRBJ2-7, with TRBD1 matching over 8 bases. V lost 6 bases, J lost 5 bases, and 9 bases stayed unmatched. The CDR3 has 13 amino acids. Germline assignment: CDR1 DFQATT and CDR2 SNEGSKA (reference sequence). The CDR3 is CSATGGSVHEQYF. For the CDR3, the DNA is TGCAGTGCAACAGGGGGTAGTGTCCACGAGCAGTACTTC.

This clonotype was counted at least ten times. The V gene is TRBV6-1, the J gene TRBJ1-5; TRBD1 is a possible D gene (6 bases). The CDR3 is 13 residues long. The germline V gene encodes CDR1 MNHNS and CDR2 SASEGT. Trimming left V 7 bases short and J 3 bases short, with 10 bases between. For the CDR3, the DNA is TGTGCCAGCACCCGGGACAACAATCAGCCCCAGCATTTT. Translation gives CASTRDNNQPQHF.

This clonotype was counted only a few times. The chain links TRBV7-2 to TRBJ2-3; 13 nucleotides match TRBD2. The CDR3 is made up of 16 amino acids. Unmatched junction bases numbered 7, after V lost 5 bases and J lost 5 bases. From germline, CDR1 is SGHTA and CDR2 FQGNSA. The DNA for the CDR3 is TGTGCCAGCAGCCGAGGACTAGCGGGAGCGGTAGATACGCAGTATTTT. It translates to CASSRGLAGAVDTQYF. Filled out from reference TRBV7-2 and TRBJ2-3, the complete variable domain reads GAGVSQSPSNKVTEKGKDVELRCDPISGHTALYWYRQSLGQGLEFLIYFQGNSAPDKSGLPSDRFSAERTGGSVSTLTIQRTQQEDSAVYLCASSRGLAGAVDTQYFGPGTRLTVL.

There are many counts of this clonotype. The chain uses TRBV29-1 and TRBJ2-3; D ambiguous. Trimming pared 4 bases from V and 2 bases from J, leaving 13 bases between. This CDR3 contains 14 residues. Germline CDR1 and CDR2: SQVTM and ANQGSEA. The CDR3 nucleotides read TGCAGCGTTGCTGCCTTGAACCCCACAGATACGCAGTATTTT. Amino acids: CSVAALNPTDTQYF.

This clonotype was counted ten times or more. The V call is TRBV29-1, the J call TRBJ2-5; 7 positions agree with TRBD1. The CDR3 is made up of 13 amino acids. Germline CDR1 and CDR2: SQVTM and ANQGSEA. After removal of 4 bases from V and 1 base from J, the junction contained 3 bases not matched to a gene. CDR3 nucleotides: TGCAGCGTTGCCGGGACAGCCCAAGAGACCCAGTACTTC. Its translation: CSVAGTAQETQYF.

In its sample, this clonotype was seen many times. J is TRBJ1-1 and V is TRBV29-1; perhaps TRBD1 as D (5 bases). Trimming pared 4 bases from V and 0 bases from J, leaving 9 bases between. The germline V gene encodes CDR1 SQVTM and CDR2 ANQGSEA. The CDR3 extends over 13 amino acids. The CDR3 is CSVVRDLNTEAFF. The CDR3 DNA is TGCAGCGTTGTTAGGGACCTGAACACTGAAGCTTTCTTT.

This clonotype was found a few times. In nucleotides, the CDR3 is TGTGCCAGCTCACCAACGGTGAACACTGAAGCTTTCTTT. Its translation is CASSPTVNTEAFF. The gene calls are TRBV18 and TRBJ1-1; no definite D call. The V gene lost 2 bases and the J gene lost 0 bases, with 4 bases spanning the gap. This CDR3 has 13 amino acids. Germline loops: CDR1 KGHSH, CDR2 LQKENI.

This clonotype occurred a few times. The V and J genes are TRBV10-3 and TRBJ2-2; 10 nucleotides agree with TRBD1. The CDR3 runs to 16 residues. The J segment lost 5 bases and the V segment lost 2 bases, leaving 5 bases of the junction unmatched. Germline lookup yields CDR1 ENHRY and CDR2 SYGVKD. CDR3 sequence (DNA): TGTGCCATCAGTGAGACCGGACAGGGGGGAACCGGGGAGCTGTTTTTT. Its translation: CAISETGQGGTGELFF.

This clonotype occurred a few times. The rearrangement uses TRBV20-1 and TRBJ2-7, with 7 bases aligning to TRBD1. CDR1 and CDR2 from the germline V gene are DFQATT and SNEGSKA (reference sequence). This CDR3 comprises 12 residues. CDR3 in DNA: TGCAAAGCGAGGACAGGAGACTACGAGCAGTACTTC. It is translated as CKARTGDYEQYF.